Listed below are T cell receptor beta chains from one sample, sequenced in a study of cytomegalovirus exposure and HLA in healthy donors. Generated by immunoSEQ multiplex PCR, the TCRdb table keeps only in-frame clones and is missing some. The data contain about 130,000 clones, about four fifths of them singletons. Sequenced input: PBMCs. Receptors originate from a man between 25 and 39 years old in good health and CMV-seronegative. Both conserved end residues are trimmed from each CDR3.

TRBV6-1,TRBJ1-2,ASSDNGYT
TRBV28,TRBJ1-1,ASSLFTEAF
TRBV9,TRBJ2-7,ASSVEGAEQY
TRBV4-1,TRBJ2-2,ASSQTPTYAGELF
TRBV5-4,TRBJ2-7,ASSPRTGAPHEQY
TRBV6-6,-,ASSYAGLAGGREQY
TRBV16,TRBJ1-2,ASSQSYRESYGYT
TRBV28,TRBJ2-3,ASSSGTGTDTQY
TRBV29-1,TRBJ2-1,SVEKSDNEQF
TRBV27,TRBJ2-1,ASGLGDGSYNEQF
TRBV7-9,TRBJ2-7,ASSRTGTSYEQY
TRBV29-1,TRBJ2-5,SVYSGGQKETQY
TRBV28,TRBJ2-3,ASHGSRGAGTDTQY
TRBV30,TRBJ2-3,AWEDRESTDTQY
TRBV28,TRBJ1-2,ASSQQGGLGYT
TRBV9,TRBJ2-5,ASSARVGETQY
TRBV15,TRBJ1-3,ATSGRKGDGNTIY
TRBV5-1,TRBJ2-2,ASEPGTGAGELF
TRBV9,TRBJ2-3,ASSSGGITDTQY
TRBV6-5,TRBJ1-3,ASRRSEGSGNTIY